This T cell receptor beta chain was sequenced during a study of blood T cell repertoires in COVID-19. Overall study context: In each case, the material was cDNA or gDNA derived from T cells, B-cell-depleted T cells, or PBMCs.

The CDR3 runs to 18 residues. Per the germline V gene, CDR1 is LGHNT and CDR2 is FRNRAP. After removal of 2 bases from V and 1 base from J, the junction contained 12 bases not matched to a gene. Enrolled through a virtual design, the participants were between about 18 and 100 years of age and came from some 25 US areas. Which cohort a participant joined came from the clinical history participants gave. The recovered donors of Cohort 3 showed two negative PCRs, clearance, or symptom resolution. The table came from immunoSEQ multiplex PCR; TCRdb's copy has only in-frame clones and leaves some out. The top ten hold around 9% of the sample, which has some 200,000 clones, roughly four fifths seen once.

The sample consisted of PBMCs or T cells enriched from blood (not recorded which). The TCR sequence derives from a man aged 40-49 years who had recovered from COVID-19. This chain uses TRBV12-5 with TRBJ2-3; 7 bases line up with TRBD2. CDR3 DNA: TGTGCTAGTGGTTTGCCCTCCCCTTCGAGCGGGGGCACAGATACGCAGTATTTT. The encoded protein is CASGLPSPSSGGTDTQYF.